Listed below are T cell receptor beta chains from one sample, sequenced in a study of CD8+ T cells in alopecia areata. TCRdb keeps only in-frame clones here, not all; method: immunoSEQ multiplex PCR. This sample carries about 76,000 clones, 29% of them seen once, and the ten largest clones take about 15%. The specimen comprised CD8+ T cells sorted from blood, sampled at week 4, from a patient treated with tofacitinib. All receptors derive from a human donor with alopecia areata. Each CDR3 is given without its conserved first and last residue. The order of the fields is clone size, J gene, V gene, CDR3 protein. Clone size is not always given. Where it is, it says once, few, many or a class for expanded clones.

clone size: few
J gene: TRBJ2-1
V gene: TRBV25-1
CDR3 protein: ASSIIGLEQF

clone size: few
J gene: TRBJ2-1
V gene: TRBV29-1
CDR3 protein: SAELAGGPSYNEQF

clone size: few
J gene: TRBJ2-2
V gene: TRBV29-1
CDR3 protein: SVASQGVVGELF

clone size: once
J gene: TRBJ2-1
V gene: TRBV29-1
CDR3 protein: SVVGAPSSYNEQF

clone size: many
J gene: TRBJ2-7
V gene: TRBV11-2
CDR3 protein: ASSWSQEQY

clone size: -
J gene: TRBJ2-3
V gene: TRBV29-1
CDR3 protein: SAQGLAGGTSSTDTQY

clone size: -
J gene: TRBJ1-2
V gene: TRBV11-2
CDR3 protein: ASSLLGPASLYGYT

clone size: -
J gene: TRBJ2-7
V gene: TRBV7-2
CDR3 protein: ASSLGRELAGEQY

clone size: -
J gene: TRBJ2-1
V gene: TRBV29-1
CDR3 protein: SVEGTRGASYNEQF

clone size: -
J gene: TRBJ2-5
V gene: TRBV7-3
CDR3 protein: ASSLTGKETQY

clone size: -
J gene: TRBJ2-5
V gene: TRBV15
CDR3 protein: ATSPTIGAGTQY

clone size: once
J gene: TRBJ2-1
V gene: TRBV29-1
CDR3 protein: SVVGLSYNEQF

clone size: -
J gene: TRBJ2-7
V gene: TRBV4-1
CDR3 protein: ASSRGTTPYEQY

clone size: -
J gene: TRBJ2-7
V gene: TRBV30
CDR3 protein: AWSGAYEQY

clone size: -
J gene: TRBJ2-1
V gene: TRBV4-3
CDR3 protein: ASSQWTSGLTNNEQF

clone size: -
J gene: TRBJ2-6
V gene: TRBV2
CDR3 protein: ASYERGTLEANVLT

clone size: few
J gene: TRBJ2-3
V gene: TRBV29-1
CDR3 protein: SVELLGDTQY

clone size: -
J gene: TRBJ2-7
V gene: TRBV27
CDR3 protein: ASSPVAGGPNEQY

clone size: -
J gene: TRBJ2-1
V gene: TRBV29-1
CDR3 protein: SVHPSQGSYNEQF

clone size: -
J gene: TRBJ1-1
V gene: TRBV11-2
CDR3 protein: ASSADPTNTEAF

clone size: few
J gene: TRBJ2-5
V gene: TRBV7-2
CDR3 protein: ASSPGNLETQY

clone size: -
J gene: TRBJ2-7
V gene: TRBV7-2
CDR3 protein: ASSPRTVSYEQY

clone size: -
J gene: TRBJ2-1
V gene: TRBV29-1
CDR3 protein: SGQHNEQF

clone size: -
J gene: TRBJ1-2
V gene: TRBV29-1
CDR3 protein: SVVGQEIWGYT

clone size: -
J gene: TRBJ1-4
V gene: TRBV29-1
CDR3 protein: SVDQGYDEKLF

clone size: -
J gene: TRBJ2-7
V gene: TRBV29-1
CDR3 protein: SVYGTSGSSWEQY

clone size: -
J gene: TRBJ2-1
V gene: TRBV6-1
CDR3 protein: ASSEVTSSYNEQF

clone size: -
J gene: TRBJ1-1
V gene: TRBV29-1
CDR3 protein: SVEDGVNTEAF

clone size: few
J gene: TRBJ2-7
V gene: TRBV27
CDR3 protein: ASSLSRVYEQY

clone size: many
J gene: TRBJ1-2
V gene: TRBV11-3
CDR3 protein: ASSLASGDGYT

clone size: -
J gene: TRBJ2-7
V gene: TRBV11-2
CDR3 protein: ASHTGRCKY

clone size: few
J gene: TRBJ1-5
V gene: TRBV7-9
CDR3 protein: ASSLPGEPQH

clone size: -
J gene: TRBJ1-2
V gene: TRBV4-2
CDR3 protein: ASNRKNPGADGYT

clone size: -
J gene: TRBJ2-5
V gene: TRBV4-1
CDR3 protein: ASSQIQGGYQETQY

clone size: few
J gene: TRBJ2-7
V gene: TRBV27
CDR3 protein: ASSFGGNYEQY

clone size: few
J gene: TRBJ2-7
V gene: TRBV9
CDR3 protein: ASSVRGLEDRQY

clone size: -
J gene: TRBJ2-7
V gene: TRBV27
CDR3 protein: ASGTGGGYEQY

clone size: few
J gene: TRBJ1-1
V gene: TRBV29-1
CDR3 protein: SVGLGTEAF

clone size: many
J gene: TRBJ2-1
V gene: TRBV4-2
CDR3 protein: ASSQDSAGAPYNEQF

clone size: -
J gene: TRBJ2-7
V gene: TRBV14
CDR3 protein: ASSHGRMELDEQY

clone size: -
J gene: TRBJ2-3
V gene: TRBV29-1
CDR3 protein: SVPGLPRTDTQY

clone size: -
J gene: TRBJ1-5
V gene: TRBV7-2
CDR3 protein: ASSLRGRGLQQPQH

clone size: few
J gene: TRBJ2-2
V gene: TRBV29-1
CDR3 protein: SVEKGLAGELF